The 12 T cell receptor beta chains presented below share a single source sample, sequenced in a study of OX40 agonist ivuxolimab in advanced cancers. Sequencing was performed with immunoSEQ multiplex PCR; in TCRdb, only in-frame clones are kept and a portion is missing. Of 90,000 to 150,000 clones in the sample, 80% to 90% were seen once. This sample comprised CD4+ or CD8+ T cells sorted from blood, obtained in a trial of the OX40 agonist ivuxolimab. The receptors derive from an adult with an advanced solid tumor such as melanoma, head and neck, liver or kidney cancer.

The CDR3 DNA sequence: TGTGCCAGCAGCCTGCGGGACTGGACCGGGGGAGAGACCCAGTACTTC. Translation gives CASSLRDWTGGETQYF. The rearrangement joins TRBV7-2 to TRBJ2-5; tentative D call: TRBD2 (6 bases). The germline V gene has CDR1 SGHTA and CDR2 FQGNSA. This CDR3 has 16 residues. V dropped 5 bases and J dropped 4 bases, with 20 bases sitting between them.

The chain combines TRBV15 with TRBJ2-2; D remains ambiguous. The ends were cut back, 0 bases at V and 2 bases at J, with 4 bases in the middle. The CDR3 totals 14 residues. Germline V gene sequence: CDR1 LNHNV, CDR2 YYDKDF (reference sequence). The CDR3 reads CATSRDLNTGELFF. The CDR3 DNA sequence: TGTGCCACCAGCAGAGATCTAAACACCGGGGAGCTGTTTTTT.

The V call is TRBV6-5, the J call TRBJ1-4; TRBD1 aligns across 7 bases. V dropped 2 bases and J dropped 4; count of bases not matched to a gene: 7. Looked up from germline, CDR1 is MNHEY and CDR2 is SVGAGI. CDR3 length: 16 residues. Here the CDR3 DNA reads TGTGCCAGCAGTTACGCCCGGGACAGAGTTAATGAAAAACTGTTTTTT. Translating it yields CASSYARDRVNEKLFF.

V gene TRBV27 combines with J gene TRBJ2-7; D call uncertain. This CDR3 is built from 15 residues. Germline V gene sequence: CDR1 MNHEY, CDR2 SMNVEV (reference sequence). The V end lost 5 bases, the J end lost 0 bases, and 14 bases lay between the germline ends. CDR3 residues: CASSRSEYHSYEQYF. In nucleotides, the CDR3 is TGTGCCAGCAGTCGCAGTGAATACCACTCCTACGAGCAGTACTTC.

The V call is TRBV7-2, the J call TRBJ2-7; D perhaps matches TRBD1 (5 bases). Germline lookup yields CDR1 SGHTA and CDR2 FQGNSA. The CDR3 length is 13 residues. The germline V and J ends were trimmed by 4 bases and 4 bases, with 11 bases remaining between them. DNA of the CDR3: TGTGCCAGCAGCTCTTTAGGACATTACGAGCAGTACTTC. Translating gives CASSSLGHYEQYF.

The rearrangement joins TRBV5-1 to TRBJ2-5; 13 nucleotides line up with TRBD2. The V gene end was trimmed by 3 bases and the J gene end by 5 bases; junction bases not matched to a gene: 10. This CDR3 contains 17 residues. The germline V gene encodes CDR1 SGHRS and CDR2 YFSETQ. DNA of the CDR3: TGCGCCAGCAGCTCCACCGGGACTAGCGGGGTTGTGGAGACCCAGTACTTC. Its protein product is CASSSTGTSGVVETQYF.

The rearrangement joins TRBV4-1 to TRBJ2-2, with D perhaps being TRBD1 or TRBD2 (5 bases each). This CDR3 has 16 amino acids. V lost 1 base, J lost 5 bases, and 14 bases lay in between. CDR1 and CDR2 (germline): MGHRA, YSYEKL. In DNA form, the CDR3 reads TGCGCCAGCAGCCAAGCGGAGAGGGCAGGGACCGGGGAGCTGTTTTTT. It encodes CASSQAERAGTGELFF.

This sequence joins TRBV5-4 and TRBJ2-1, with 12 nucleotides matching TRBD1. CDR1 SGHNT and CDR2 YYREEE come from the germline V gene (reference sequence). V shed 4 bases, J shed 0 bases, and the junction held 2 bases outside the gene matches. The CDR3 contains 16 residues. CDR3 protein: CASSEGQGASYNEQFF. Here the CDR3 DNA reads TGTGCCAGCAGCGAGGGACAGGGGGCCTCCTACAATGAGCAGTTCTTC.

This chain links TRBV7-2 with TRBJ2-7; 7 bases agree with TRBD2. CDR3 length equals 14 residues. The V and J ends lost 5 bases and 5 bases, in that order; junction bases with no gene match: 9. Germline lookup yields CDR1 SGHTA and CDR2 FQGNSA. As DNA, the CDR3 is TGTGCCAGCAGCCGAGTGGGAGGGGTGGACGAGCAGTACTTC. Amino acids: CASSRVGGVDEQYF.

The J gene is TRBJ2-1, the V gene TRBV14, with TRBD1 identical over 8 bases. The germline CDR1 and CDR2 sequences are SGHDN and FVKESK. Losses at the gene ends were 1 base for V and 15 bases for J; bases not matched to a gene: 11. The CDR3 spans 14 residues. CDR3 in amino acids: CASSQVAGQARVFF. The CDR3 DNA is TGTGCCAGCAGCCAAGTCGCGGGACAGGCGAGGGTGTTCTTC.

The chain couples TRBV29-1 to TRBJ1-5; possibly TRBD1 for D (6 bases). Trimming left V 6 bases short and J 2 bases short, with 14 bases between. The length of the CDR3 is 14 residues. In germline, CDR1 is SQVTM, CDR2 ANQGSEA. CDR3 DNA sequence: TGCAGCGTGAGGGGGAGTGACGGCAATCAGCCCCAGCATTTT. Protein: CSVRGSDGNQPQHF.

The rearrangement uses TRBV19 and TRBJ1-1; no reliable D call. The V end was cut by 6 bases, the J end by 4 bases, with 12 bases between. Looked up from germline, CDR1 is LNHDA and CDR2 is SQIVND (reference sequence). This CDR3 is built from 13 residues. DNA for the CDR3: TGTGCCAGTAGCCCGCAAGGAGTCACTGAAGCTTTCTTT. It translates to CASSPQGVTEAFF. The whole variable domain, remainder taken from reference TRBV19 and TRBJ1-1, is DGGITQSPKYLFRKEGQNVTLSCEQNLNHDAMYWYRQDPGQGLRLIYYSQIVNDFQKGDIAEGYSVSREKKESFPLTVTSAQKNPTAFYLCASSPQGVTEAFFGQGTRLTVV.